This TCR beta chain was sequenced in a study of response to subunit inactivated influenza vaccine listed by TCRdb under 2018. Study-wide context: Deep quantitative T cell receptor repertoire profiling was used in the study to track responses to a trivalent subunit inactivated influenza vaccine.

To note about this clonotype: Its antigen specificity is not known. No base quality information exists; no much larger clone differs at one position.

The CDR3 starts with the cysteine, ends with the phenylalanine, and has 15 residues. Only the CDR3 DNA stays, 45 bases, in frame from base 1. Cut back by 4 bases and 6 bases, the V and J ends lie 15 bases apart. Reading the germline V gene gives CDR1 MGHDK and CDR2 SYGVNS. The full study reports these points: The authors proposed that each seasonal influenza vaccination may bring in only a limited number of new T cells.

The protocol used for the library was RT-PCR. Sequenced using an Illumina HiSeq 2500. TCRdb reran the public reads through fastp at Q25 and MiXCR, keeping productive beta chains. One record per CDR3 amino acid sequence lists the most common genes and DNA. Here the sample has about 620,000 distinct CDR3 sequences; roughly 10% occur a single time. Of the sample, 11% is held by the ten largest clones. A further study also used this sample, focusing on T cells expressing NK-cell markers. As noted in the second study: TCR beta cDNA libraries were made by 5'RACE template switching that added a universal primer site and unique molecular identifiers. In sorted CD3+CD56+NKG2C+, CD3+CD56+NKG2C- and CD3+CD56-NKG2C+ T-cell subsets from about 8 donors, TCR beta-chain repertoires were profiled. Of the eight sequenced donors, seven were found to be HCMV-seropositive and one was found to be HCMV-seronegative. To restrict sorting to alphabetaTCR-expressing T cells, an anti-gammadeltaTCR antibody was added in several experiments. For more than 5 donors, the dominant CD3+CD56+NKG2C+ clonotypes were among the top 10 CD8+ clonotypes and accounted for about 1.0-7.0% of CD8+ T cells. Those dominant clonotypes were again the most abundant among CD3+CD56-NKG2C+ cells in a handful of donors, at about 25-60.1%. Whether the expanded NKG2C-expressing T cell clones were specific for HCMV antigens was left unclear. All eight donors whose samples were sequenced were randomly selected healthy volunteers, three of them men and five women. To determine HCMV serostatus, a commercial ELISA kit was used to detect HCMV-specific IgG in serum. Peripheral blood mononuclear cells were isolated from blood by Ficoll density gradient centrifugation. For five to seven donors, unsorted PBMC were also used to sequence bulk peripheral blood T-cell repertoires. cDNA synthesis was primed from the TCR beta constant segment and was followed by two successive PCR amplification steps. Libraries were sequenced as 2 x 150 bp reads on Illumina HiSeq 2000/2500, MiSeq or NextSeq. MIGEC was used to demultiplex reads and group reads by UMI, and MiTCR was used to assemble and quantify clonotypes. To remove erroneous sequences, TCR cDNA sequences were retained only when supported by two or more reads. The tcR package was used for downstream repertoire analysis, with clonotypes matched between fractions based on CDR3 nucleotide sequence plus V segment. VDJmatch was used to annotate antigen specificity against VDJdb, with one amino acid substitution in CDR3 allowed.

The origin of this receptor is a man aged 45-60 years who received an inactivated influenza vaccine. Donor details come from another sample of the same person, matched by shared clones. The sequences come from PBMCs from blood, collected on the day of vaccination. The chain employs TRBV25-1 and TRBJ2-2, with the D gene too uncertain to name. The CDR3 protein is CASSANMEWPGELFF. The base sequence is TGTGCCAGCAGTGCGAATATGGAATGGCCCGGGGAGCTGTTTTTT.